This T cell receptor beta chain derives from a study of OX40 agonist ivuxolimab in advanced cancers. For the study at large: Ivuxolimab, an antibody acting as an agonist of OX40 (CD134), was used to treat patients. Three individuals attained partial responses, comprising one hepatocellular carcinoma case and two cutaneous melanoma cases. Prior therapy, whether anti-PD-1, anti-PD-L1 or anti-CTLA-4, was allowed, and 40% had some. Study-level findings and limits: CD4+ T cells averaged fewer expanded clones than CD8+ T cells.

A word on this clone: What it binds is unknown.

Method: immunoSEQ multiplex PCR; TCRdb's copy keeps in-frame clones and lacks some. This sample carries about 64,000 clones, 87% of them seen once, and the ten largest clones take about 2.7%. Trimming shortened V by 4 bases and J by 7 bases, and 17 bases separated the two germline ends. The germline V gene encodes CDR1 WNHNN and CDR2 SYGVQD (reference sequence). The CDR3 extends over 15 amino acids. This specimen was CD4+ or CD8+ T cells sorted from blood, taken in a trial of the OX40 agonist ivuxolimab. The chain carries TRBV10-1 and TRBJ2-1, with D possibly matching TRBD2 (5 bases). The receptor's source is an adult with an advanced solid tumor such as melanoma, head and neck, liver or kidney cancer. The CDR3: CASSVRGYGENEQFF. CDR3 sequence (DNA): TGCGCCAGCAGTGTACGGGGATATGGCGAGAATGAGCAGTTCTTC.